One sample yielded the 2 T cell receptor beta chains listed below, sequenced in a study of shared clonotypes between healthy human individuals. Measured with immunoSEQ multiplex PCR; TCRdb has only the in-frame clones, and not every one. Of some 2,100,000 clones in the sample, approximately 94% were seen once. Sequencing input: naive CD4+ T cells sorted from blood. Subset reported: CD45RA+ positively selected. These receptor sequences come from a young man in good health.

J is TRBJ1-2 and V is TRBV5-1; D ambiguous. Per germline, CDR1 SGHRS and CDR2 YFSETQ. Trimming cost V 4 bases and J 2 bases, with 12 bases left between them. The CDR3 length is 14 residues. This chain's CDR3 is CASSLSTENYGYTF. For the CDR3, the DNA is TGCGCCAGCAGCCTTTCGACTGAGAACTATGGCTACACCTTC.

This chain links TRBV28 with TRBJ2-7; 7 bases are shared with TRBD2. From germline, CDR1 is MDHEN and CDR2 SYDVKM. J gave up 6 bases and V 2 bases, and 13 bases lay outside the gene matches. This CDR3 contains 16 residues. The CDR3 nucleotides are TGTGCCAGCAGTTTAGATACCTTGGGGGGGACTGGCGAGCAGTACTTC. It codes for CASSLDTLGGTGEQYF.